One T cell receptor (beta chain) is described in this entry. What antigen it recognizes has not been identified. Per-nucleotide qualities are absent, and no much larger clonotype sits a single base away. To sequence the TCRbeta CDR3 region, genomic DNA was isolated from the sorted cells. TCRbeta CDR3 regions were sequenced using the immunoSEQ Assay. The table comes from immuneACCESS by way of TCRdb, which keeps in-frame sequences with V and J called. Part of the clones is missing from these tables; in studies checked, under half for an unresolved V gene and the rest for unknown reasons. The sample table records approximately 90,000 clones; around 85% of these occur just once. The ten largest account for about 1.3% of the sample. CDR1 and CDR2 were assigned from the germline V gene (reference sequence) as SGHKS and YYEKEE. The CDR3 contains 12 residues, cysteine and phenylalanine counted. Just CDR3 DNA is preserved here, 36 bases in frame from base 1. V drops 1 base and J drops 7 bases, leaving 9 bases in between.

These data come from a study of OX40 agonist ivuxolimab in advanced cancers. Turning to the overall study: Ivuxolimab was an agonistic, fully human IgG2 monoclonal antibody directed against OX40 (CD134), a costimulatory receptor. Of the roughly 52 dose-escalation patients, hepatocellular carcinoma was present in about 20, melanoma in roughly 15, renal cell carcinoma in 9 and head and neck cancer in 9. Prior anti-PD-1, anti-PD-L1 or anti-CTLA-4 therapy was permitted, and about two fifths of dose-escalation patients had received checkpoint inhibitors. The dose-escalation cohort was about 87% male with a mean age of approximately 59 years, ranging from roughly 20 to 80. Intravenous ivuxolimab was administered to patients every 2 weeks at six dose levels: 0.01, 0.1, 0.3, 1.5, 3 and 10 mg/kg. The monotherapy dose-escalation portion (N ≈ 52 patients) of the phase I ivuxolimab trial is reported in the paper. Three dose-escalation patients achieved partial responses, one with hepatocellular carcinoma and two with cutaneous melanoma. Peripheral TCRbeta sequencing aimed to test whether ivuxolimab altered TCR sequence diversity and caused clonal T-cell expansion. Beyond this particular receptor, the publication reports: Clonal expansion of both CD4+ and CD8+ blood T cells was observed from baseline to week 6 at doses 0.1 to 3.0 mg/kg. Low levels of normalized T-cell clonal expansion were also seen in some nonresponding patients. Antigen specificity was not determined for the clonally expanded peripheral T cells. In the 0.1-3.0 mg/kg groups, partial responders were among the patients with the lowest normalized peripheral clonal expansion, particularly in CD8+ T cells. On average, CD8+ T cells showed more expanded clones than CD4+ T cells after ivuxolimab.

Patients with autoimmune disease history or receiving systemic immunosuppression were excluded from the trial. In every dose cohort, peripheral blood was drawn for TCR sequencing at baseline, cycle 4 day 1, and cycle 7 day 1. Samples were obtained from an open-label, multicenter, first-in-human phase I dose-escalation trial of ivuxolimab. The trial enrolled adults with locally advanced or metastatic head and neck squamous cell, hepatocellular, melanoma or renal cell carcinoma. Before TCR sequencing, CD4+ T cells and CD8+ T cells were sorted from peripheral blood as separate populations. Sequenced material: CD4+ or CD8+ T cells sorted from blood, taken in a trial of the OX40 agonist ivuxolimab. The sequence is built from TRBV5-5 and TRBJ2-7; the D gene identity is not certain. This clonotype originated in an adult with an advanced solid tumor such as melanoma, head and neck, liver or kidney cancer. The nucleotides read TGTGCCAGCAGCTTGCGGGCCGCTGAGCAGTACTTC. It translates to CASSLRAAEQYF.